This T cell receptor (beta chain) was retrieved from a study of T cell repertoires in aging, cancer and after chemotherapy. Study as a whole: Chronic lymphocytic leukemia patients on fludarabine- or bendamustine-based regimens gave paired samples before and after chemotherapy.

J was trimmed by 6 bases and V by 8 bases; bases with no gene match: 13. This CDR3 region has 15 residues. The study, taken as a whole, reports: Immunological memory after chemotherapy cannot be judged from the repertoire data.

Rearranged V-D-J TRB sequences were amplified with a mixed TRB-A/B primer pool. TCRdb processed the multiplex PCR reads anew with MiXCR; each CDR3 protein has one entry. Seen here are 2,500 to 3,000 distinct CDR3 sequences, about 54% observed once, and the top ten hold less than 75%. Regarding this clonotype: The antigen is unknown.

TCR beta rearrangements were amplified from peripheral blood genomic DNA. The V call is TRBV12-3 or TRBV12-4, the J call TRBJ2-3; 8 positions agree with TRBD2. Sequencing was carried out using blood. The TCR comes from a human donor with a blood cancer. The CDR3 protein is CASCSGTSRADTQYF. The CDR3 DNA sequence: TGTGCCAGCTGTTCCGGGACTAGTAGGGCGGATACGCAGTATTTT.